The clone carrying this TCR beta chain was counted only a few times. Its antigen is currently unknown. The record originates from a study of long-term antiretroviral therapy in people with HIV. Germline-derived CDR1 and CDR2 are SNHLY and FYNNEI. The CDR3 has 13 residues. V shed 2 bases and J shed 4 bases, with 6 bases lying between them. Researchers report immunoSEQ v3.0 was run at survey level. The repertoire was sequenced with immunoSEQ multiplex PCR; TCRdb's copy has only in-frame clones and lacks some. The sample has 25,000 to 30,000 clones; 94% are singletons. Study-wide results and caveats: With ART, diversity went up but was still lower than in transplant donor controls.

The specimen comprised unsorted PBMCs, sampled more than 7.3 years after starting antiretroviral therapy. The V call is TRBV2, the J call TRBJ1-5; D uncertain. This TCR derives from a man aged 45 to 65 with HIV. The CDR3 loop reads CASSENSNQPQHF. The CDR3, as DNA: TGTGCCAGCAGTGAAAATAGTAATCAGCCCCAGCATTTT.